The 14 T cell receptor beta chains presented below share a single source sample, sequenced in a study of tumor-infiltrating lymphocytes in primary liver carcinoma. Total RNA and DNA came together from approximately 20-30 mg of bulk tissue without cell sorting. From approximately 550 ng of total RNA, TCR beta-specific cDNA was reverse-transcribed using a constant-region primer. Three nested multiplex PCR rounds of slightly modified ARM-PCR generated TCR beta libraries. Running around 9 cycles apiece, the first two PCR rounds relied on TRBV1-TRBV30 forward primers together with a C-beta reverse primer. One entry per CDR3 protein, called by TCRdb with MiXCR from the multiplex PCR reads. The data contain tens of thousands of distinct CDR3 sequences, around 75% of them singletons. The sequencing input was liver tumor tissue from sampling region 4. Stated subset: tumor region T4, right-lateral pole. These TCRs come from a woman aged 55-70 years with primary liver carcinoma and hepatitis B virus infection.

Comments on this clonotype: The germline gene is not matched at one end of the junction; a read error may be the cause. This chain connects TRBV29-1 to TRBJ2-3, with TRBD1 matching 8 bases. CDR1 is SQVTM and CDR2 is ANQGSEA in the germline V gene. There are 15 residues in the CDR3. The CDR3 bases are TGCAGCGCTATGACAGGGGTCAGCGCCACAGATACGCGGTATTTT. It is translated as CSAMTGVSATDTRYF.

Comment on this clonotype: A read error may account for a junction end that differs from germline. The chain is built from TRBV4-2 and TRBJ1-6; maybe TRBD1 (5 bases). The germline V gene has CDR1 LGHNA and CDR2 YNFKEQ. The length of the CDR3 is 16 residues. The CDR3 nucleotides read TGTGCCAGCAGCCGAGCCGACGGGGGTCGATATTCACCCTTCCACTTT. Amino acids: CASSRADGGRYSPFHF.

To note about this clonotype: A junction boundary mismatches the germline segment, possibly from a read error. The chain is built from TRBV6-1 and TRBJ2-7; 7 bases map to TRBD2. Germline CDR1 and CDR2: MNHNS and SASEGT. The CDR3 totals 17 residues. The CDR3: CASTRPPGLVDAYEQYF. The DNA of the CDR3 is TGTGCCAGCACCCGCCCCCCAGGACTAGTGGATGCCTACGAACAGTACTTC.

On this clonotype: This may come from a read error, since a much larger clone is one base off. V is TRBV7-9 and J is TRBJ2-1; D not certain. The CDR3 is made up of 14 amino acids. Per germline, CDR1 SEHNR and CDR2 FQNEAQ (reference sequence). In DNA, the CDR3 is TGTCCCAGCAGCTTCGTGCGGCTAACCAATGAGCAGTTCTTC. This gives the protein CPSSFVRLTNEQFF.

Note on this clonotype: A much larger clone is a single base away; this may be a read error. The CDR3 nucleotides read TGCGCCTGCAATCTGGCTAGCTCCTACAATGAGCAGTTCTTC. Protein: CACNLASSYNEQFF. The chain couples TRBV5-1 to TRBJ2-1; unclear D gene. The CDR3 consists of 14 residues. V shed 10 bases and J shed 0 bases, with 14 bases lying between them. Germline V gene sequence: CDR1 SGHRS, CDR2 YFSETQ.

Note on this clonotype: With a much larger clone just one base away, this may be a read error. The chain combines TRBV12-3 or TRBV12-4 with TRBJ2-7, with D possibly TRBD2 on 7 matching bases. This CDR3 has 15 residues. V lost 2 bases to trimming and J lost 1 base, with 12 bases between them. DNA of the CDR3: TGTGCCAGCAGTTTAAGGGGAGGGGGGTCCTACGAGCAGTACGTC. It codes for CASSLRGGGSYEQYV.

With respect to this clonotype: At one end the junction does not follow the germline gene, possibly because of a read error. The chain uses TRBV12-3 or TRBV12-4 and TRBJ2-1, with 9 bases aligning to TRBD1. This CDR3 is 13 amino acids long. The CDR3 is CASTSDRGNERFF. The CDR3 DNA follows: TGTGCCAGCACCTCGGACAGGGGCAATGAGCGGTTCTTC.

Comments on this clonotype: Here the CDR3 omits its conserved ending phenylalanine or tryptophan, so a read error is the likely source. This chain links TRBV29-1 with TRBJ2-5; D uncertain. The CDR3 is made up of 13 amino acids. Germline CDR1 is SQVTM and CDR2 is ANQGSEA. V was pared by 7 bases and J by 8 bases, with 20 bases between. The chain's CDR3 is CSAPLLGRDTQYL. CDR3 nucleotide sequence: TGCAGCGCACCTCTTCTTGGTAGAGATACCCAGTACTTA.

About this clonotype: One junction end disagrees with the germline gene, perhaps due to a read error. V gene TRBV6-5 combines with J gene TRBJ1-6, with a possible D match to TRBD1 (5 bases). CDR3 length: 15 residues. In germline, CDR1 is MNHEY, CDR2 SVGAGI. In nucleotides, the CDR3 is TGTGCCAGTAGTTACTCAGGCAGGGATGGATCACCCCTCCACTTT. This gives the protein CASSYSGRDGSPLHF.

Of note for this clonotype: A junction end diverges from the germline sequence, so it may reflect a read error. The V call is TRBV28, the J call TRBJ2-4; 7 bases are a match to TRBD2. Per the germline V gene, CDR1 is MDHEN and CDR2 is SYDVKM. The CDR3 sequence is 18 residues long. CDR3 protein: CASSPPLGRAGANNIQYF. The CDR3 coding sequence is TGTGCCAGCAGTCCCCCCTTGGGGAGGGCCGGGGCCAATAACATTCAGTACTTC.

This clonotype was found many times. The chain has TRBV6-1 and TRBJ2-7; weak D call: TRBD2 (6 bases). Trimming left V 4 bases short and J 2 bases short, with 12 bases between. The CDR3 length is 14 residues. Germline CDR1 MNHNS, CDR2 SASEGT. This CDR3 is CASSVGRPAYEQYF. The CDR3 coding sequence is TGTGCCAGCAGTGTCGGGAGACCCGCCTACGAGCAGTACTTC.

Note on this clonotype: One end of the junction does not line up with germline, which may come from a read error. The CDR3 bases are TGTGCCAGCAGTCGCGCTCCCGGGGGGATTGGAGACTACAACTTC. It yields the protein CASSRAPGGIGDYNF. J is TRBJ1-2 and V is TRBV28; the D gene is possibly TRBD1 (5 bases). Germline loops: CDR1 MDHEN, CDR2 SYDVKM. There are 15 residues in the CDR3.

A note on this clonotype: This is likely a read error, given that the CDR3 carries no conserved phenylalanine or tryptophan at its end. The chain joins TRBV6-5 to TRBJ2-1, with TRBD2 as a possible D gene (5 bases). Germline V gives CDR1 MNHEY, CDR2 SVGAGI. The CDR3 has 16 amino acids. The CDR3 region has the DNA TGTGCCAGCAGTTACTCGGTAGATCTAGCATACAATGAACAGTTCTAC. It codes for CASSYSVDLAYNEQFY.

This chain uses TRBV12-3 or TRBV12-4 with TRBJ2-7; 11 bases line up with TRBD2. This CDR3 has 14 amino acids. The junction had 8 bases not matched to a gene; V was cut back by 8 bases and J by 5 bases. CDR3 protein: CASGIAGGNNEQYF. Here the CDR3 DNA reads TGTGCCAGCGGGATAGCGGGAGGGAACAACGAGCAGTACTTC.